The TCR beta chain described here comes from a study of T cells in Graves' hyperthyroidism and ophthalmopathy. What was amplified from RNA transcripts were TCR beta CDR3 regions. HTBI primers drove first-round RT-PCR of the TCR CDR3. TCRdb used MiXCR to reprocess the multiplex PCR reads, holding one entry per CDR3 protein. Of about 500,000 distinct CDR3 sequences in the sample, around 15% were seen once. The CDR3 contains 15 residues. The germline V gene has CDR1 LNHNV and CDR2 YYDKDF (reference sequence). Trimming at V came to 6 bases and at J to 5 bases, leaving 7 bases not matched to a gene. At least 3 on the Clinical Activity Score was recorded for ophthalmopathy patients, who also had NOSPECS grade at least 4 and duration under 3 months. Uncontrolled infections, other autoimmune diseases, pregnancy or lactation led to exclusion of patients. Ten or more counts support this clonotype.

Sequencing was performed on blood. The chain recombines TRBV15 with TRBJ2-1; 10 bases fit TRBD2. This sequence originates from a woman aged 30 to 39 with Graves' ophthalmopathy. The CDR3: CATRTSGTPNNEQFF. The CDR3 nucleotides read TGTGCCACCAGAACTAGCGGGACTCCGAACAATGAGCAGTTCTTC.